One and the same sample provided the 18 T cell receptor beta chains below, sequenced in a study of technical replicates of blood from a few donors. The method was immunoSEQ multiplex PCR; TCRdb's version includes in-frame clones alone and lacks a portion of them. The sample lists roughly 70,000 clones; roughly 97% were seen once. Sequenced input: T cells isolated from PBMCs. The receptors originated from a human donor in good health.

The chain recombines TRBV4-2 with TRBJ2-5, with 8 positions matching TRBD1. The CDR3 loop spans 16 amino acids. The V gene end was trimmed by 5 bases and the J gene end by 0 bases; junction bases not matched to a gene: 8. CDR1 is LGHNA, CDR2 YNFKEQ, per germline. In nucleotides, the CDR3 is TGTGCCAGCAGCGAACTAGGACAGGGCTACCAAGAGACCCAGTACTTC. The encoded protein is CASSELGQGYQETQYF.

This chain joins TRBV4-1 and TRBJ2-7; maybe TRBD1 (6 bases). The CDR3 is made up of 15 amino acids. Trimming removed 2 bases from V and 1 base from J, with 12 bases in between. From germline, CDR1 is MGHRA and CDR2 YSYEKL. CDR3 in amino acids: CASSQHPGQSYEQYF. For the CDR3, the DNA is TGCGCCAGCAGCCAACACCCCGGACAGTCCTACGAGCAGTACTTC.

The chain links TRBV7-2 to TRBJ1-2; the match to TRBD1 covers 8 bases. V lost 6 bases to trimming and J lost 2 bases; unmatched junction nucleotides: 8. Germline V gene sequence: CDR1 SGHTA, CDR2 FQGNSA. The length of the CDR3 is 15 residues. The CDR3 bases are TGTGCCAGCAGTCAGGGGACAGGCCTAAACTATGGCTACACCTTC. Amino acids: CASSQGTGLNYGYTF.

The CDR3 DNA reads as TGTGCCAGTAGTGCGGACAGGGTTTTACACCAAGAGACCCAGTACTTC. Residues: CASSADRVLHQETQYF. The chain has TRBV19 and TRBJ2-5, with TRBD1 matching 8 bases. The CDR3 loop spans 16 amino acids. J gave up 0 bases and V 5 bases, and 8 bases lay outside the gene matches. Germline values: CDR1 LNHDA, CDR2 SQIVND (reference sequence).

The chain uses TRBV6-5 and TRBJ1-1, with D unclear. CDR3 length: 13 amino acids. The germline gives CDR1 MNHEY, CDR2 SVGAGI. Trimming took off 0 bases at V and 8 bases at J, with 10 bases between the two ends. Here the CDR3 DNA reads TGTGCCAGCAGTTACTCGAGTTCCTCGGAAGCTTTCTTT. It translates to CASSYSSSSEAFF.

V and J are TRBV30 and TRBJ2-7, with D possibly TRBD2 on 5 matching bases. The CDR3 loop spans 14 amino acids. The V gene's germline CDR1 is GTSNPN and CDR2 SVGIG (reference sequence). The V gene lost 5 bases and the J gene lost 6 bases, with 20 bases spanning the gap. The CDR3 is CAWVPGSAAREQYF. The CDR3 DNA sequence: TGTGCCTGGGTCCCGGGGTCCGCAGCTCGCGAGCAGTACTTC.

The chain is built from TRBV14 and TRBJ2-7, with a possible D match to TRBD2 (6 bases). V lost 4 bases, J lost 0 bases, and 10 bases lay in between. The CDR3 consists of 14 residues. Germline CDR1 SGHDN, CDR2 FVKESK. In DNA form, the CDR3 reads TGTGCCAGCAGCCCACGGGGGACCTCCTACGAGCAGTACTTC. Amino acids: CASSPRGTSYEQYF.

V usage is TRBV11-3 and J usage is TRBJ1-2, with a possible D match to TRBD1 (6 bases). The CDR3 contains 14 residues. The germline V gene has CDR1 SGHNT and CDR2 YENEEA. V was pared by 5 bases and J by 4 bases, with 14 bases between. CDR3: CASSPLRGSYGYTF. DNA for the CDR3: TGTGCCAGCAGCCCTCTCAGGGGAAGCTATGGCTACACCTTC.

The gene calls are TRBV18 and TRBJ1-2, with 10 bases identical to TRBD1. V lost 3 bases to trimming and J lost 8 bases; unmatched junction nucleotides: 3. The CDR3 totals 13 residues. Germline lookup yields CDR1 KGHSH and CDR2 LQKENI. The CDR3 coding sequence is TGTGCCAGCTCACCCGGACAGGGGGAAGGCTACACCTTC. Protein product: CASSPGQGEGYTF.

The chain carries TRBV30 and TRBJ1-1; tentative D call: TRBD1 (5 bases). The CDR3 has 13 amino acids. Germline V gene data show CDR1 as GTSNPN and CDR2 as SVGIG (reference sequence). V lost 2 bases to trimming and J lost 3 bases, with 10 bases between them. CDR3 loop: CAWSLTGDTEAFF. In nucleotides, the CDR3 is TGTGCCTGGAGTCTCACAGGCGACACTGAAGCTTTCTTT.

The rearrangement links TRBV2 to TRBJ2-7, with 8 bases that match TRBD1. V lost 8 bases to trimming and J lost 9 bases; unmatched junction nucleotides: 18. The CDR3 sequence is 15 residues long. Germline assignment: CDR1 SNHLY and CDR2 FYNNEI. In DNA form, the CDR3 reads TGTGCCAGCGCCCCATCCCGGGACAGGACCGCTGGGCAGTACTTC. This encodes CASAPSRDRTAGQYF.

The genes are TRBV6-1 and TRBJ2-7; D remains ambiguous. V was trimmed by 1 base and J by 3 bases, leaving 16 bases between them. Germline CDR1 and CDR2: MNHNS and SASEGT. The CDR3 has 16 residues. This chain's CDR3 is CASSEEPQLKYYEQYF. As DNA, the CDR3 is TGTGCCAGCAGTGAAGAGCCCCAACTTAAGTACTACGAGCAGTACTTC.

V and J are TRBV19 and TRBJ1-2; 8 nucleotides match TRBD1. The CDR3 spans 14 residues. Germline-derived CDR1 and CDR2 are LNHDA and SQIVND (reference sequence). V lost 7 bases, J lost 0 bases, and 4 bases stayed unmatched. The CDR3 sequence is CASIGQGSNYGYTF. CDR3 sequence (DNA): TGTGCCAGTATTGGACAGGGCTCTAACTATGGCTACACCTTC.

The chain is built from TRBV6-1 and TRBJ1-2; 7 positions match TRBD1. The CDR3 has 15 amino acids. The V and J ends lost 1 base and 2 bases, in that order; junction bases with no gene match: 4. In germline, CDR1 is MNHNS, CDR2 SASEGT. The CDR3 DNA sequence: TGTGCCAGCAGTGAAGGGCTCAGGGGGAACTATGGCTACACCTTC. Encoded protein: CASSEGLRGNYGYTF.

This clone occurred once. The chain couples TRBV6-6 to TRBJ2-1; 7 bases map to TRBD2. The ends lost 5 bases at V and 15 bases at J; junction bases unmatched: 10. The V gene's germline CDR1 is MNHNY and CDR2 SVGAGI (reference sequence). This CDR3 spans 12 amino acids. The CDR3 sequence is CASSPNRDYRFF. CDR3 sequence (DNA): TGTGCCAGCAGTCCAAACCGGGACTACAGGTTCTTC.

The V call is TRBV14, the J call TRBJ2-7; D may be TRBD1 (7 bases). This CDR3 spans 14 amino acids. V was cut by 1 base and J by 2 bases, with 9 bases left in between. The germline V gene has CDR1 SGHDN and CDR2 FVKESK. The CDR3 is CASSQARGAYEQYF. DNA of the CDR3: TGTGCCAGCAGCCAAGCCAGGGGGGCCTACGAGCAGTACTTC.

V usage is TRBV5-4 and J usage is TRBJ2-5; 9 nucleotides agree with TRBD1. J gave up 5 bases and V 5 bases, and 13 bases lay outside the gene matches. The CDR3 runs 16 residues. Germline V gene data show CDR1 as SGHNT and CDR2 as YYREEE (reference sequence). The chain's CDR3 is CASSRGETGGGETQYF. As DNA, the CDR3 is TGTGCCAGCAGTAGAGGGGAAACAGGGGGCGGCGAGACCCAGTACTTC.

The rearrangement joins TRBV11-1 to TRBJ1-3, with D unresolved. The length of the CDR3 is 12 residues. The germline gives CDR1 SGHAT, CDR2 FQDESV (reference sequence). Deletions cut 3 bases from V and 4 bases from J, with 4 bases between. DNA for the CDR3: TGTGCCAGCAGCTTCTCCGGAAACACCATATATTTT. This sequence encodes CASSFSGNTIYF.